These T cell receptor beta chains were read from a single sample in a study of tissue T cells after allogeneic stem cell transplantation. Libraries were prepared by immunoSEQ multiplex PCR; TCRdb keeps only in-frame clonotypes and omits some of them. The repertoire holds about 3,300 clones, with approximately 70% as singletons. The specimen comprised tissue from the right colon, sampled at autopsy. The source is a male donor aged 60 or older with lung cancer. CDR3s include the opening cysteine and the closing phenylalanine or tryptophan. Fields, in order: V gene, D gene, J gene, clone size, CDR3 protein, CDR3 DNA. The D gene is left open where the match is weak. Size is stated for part of the rows, as once, few or many counts, or as a class when the clone is expanded.

>TRBV7-2|TRBD1|TRBJ2-7|NA
CASSRADRDGEQYF
TGTGCCAGCAGCCGCGCAGACAGGGACGGCGAGCAGTACTTC
>TRBV9|TRBD2|TRBJ2-7|NA
CASSVVASGSLEQYF
TGTGCCAGCAGCGTAGTGGCTAGCGGGAGTCTCGAGCAGTACTTC
>TRBV3-1/TRBV3-2|NA|TRBJ2-3|large
CASSQEEQGNTDTQYF
TGTGCCAGCAGCCAGGAGGAGCAGGGGAACACAGATACGCAGTATTTT
>TRBV20-1|TRBD2|TRBJ2-7|NA
CSAGGVYEQYF
TGCAGTGCGGGGGGGGTCTACGAGCAGTACTTC
>TRBV6-1|NA|TRBJ1-2|few
CASSEASHVYGYTF
TGTGCCAGCAGTGAGGCATCACACGTCTATGGCTACACCTTC
>TRBV5-5|TRBD1|TRBJ2-5|NA
CASSLGTGVRETQYF
TGTGCCAGCAGCTTGGGGACAGGGGTCAGGGAGACCCAGTACTTC
>TRBV5-4|NA|TRBJ1-6|NA
CASSLQGSNSPLHF
TGTGCCAGCAGCTTGCAGGGCTCGAATTCACCCCTCCACTTT
>TRBV29-1|TRBD1|TRBJ1-1|NA
CSVATGTEAFF
TGCAGCGTGGCGACAGGGACTGAAGCTTTCTTT
>TRBV6-5|NA|TRBJ1-6|NA
CASTAQVVNSPLHF
TGTGCCAGCACGGCTCAGGTGGTGAATTCACCCCTCCACTTT
>TRBV6-2/TRBV6-3|TRBD1|TRBJ2-1|NA
CASSFGDRAYNEQFF
TGTGCCAGCAGTTTTGGGGACAGGGCCTACAATGAGCAGTTCTTC
>TRBV5-4|TRBD2|TRBJ2-7|NA
CASSFGGGHYEQYF
TGTGCCAGCAGCTTCGGCGGGGGGCACTACGAGCAGTACTTC
>TRBV6-1|NA|TRBJ1-5|NA
CASSEVARWGSNQPQHF
TGTGCCAGCAGTGAAGTGGCCCGTTGGGGGAGCAATCAGCCCCAGCATTTT
>TRBV25-1|NA|TRBJ2-2|once
CASTPQYTGELFF
TGTGCCAGCACGCCCCAATACACCGGGGAGCTGTTTTTT
>TRBV10-3|NA|TRBJ2-1|once
CAIMGDSNEQFF
TGTGCCATCATGGGAGACTCCAATGAGCAGTTCTTC
>TRBV9|TRBD2|TRBJ2-1|NA
CASSSTGTTYNEQFF
TGTGCCAGCAGCTCTACCGGGACTACATACAATGAGCAGTTCTTC
>TRBV3-1/TRBV3-2|TRBD2|TRBJ2-7|NA
CASSHDVGREGYEQYF
TGTGCCAGCAGCCATGACGTGGGGCGGGAGGGGTACGAGCAGTACTTC
>TRBV6-5|NA|TRBJ1-1|NA
CASRQGTGTEAFF
TGTGCCAGCAGACAGGGAACGGGCACTGAAGCTTTCTTT
>TRBV4-3|TRBD1|TRBJ2-5|NA
CASSQGQGERETQYF
TGCGCCAGCAGCCAGGGACAGGGTGAAAGAGAGACCCAGTACTTC
>TRBV7-6|TRBD2|TRBJ2-5|large
CASSLWGTSRQETQYF
TGTGCCAGCAGCTTATGGGGGACTAGTCGGCAAGAGACCCAGTACTTC
>TRBV28|TRBD2|TRBJ2-1|NA
CASTSSGRAGWNEQFF
TGTGCCAGCACCTCTAGCGGGAGGGCTGGGTGGAATGAGCAGTTCTTC
>TRBV24-1|NA|TRBJ2-3|NA
CATSDATDTQYF
TGTGCCACCAGTGATGCTACAGATACGCAGTATTTT
>TRBV12-3/TRBV12-4|NA|TRBJ2-2|NA
CASSLLDGELFF
TGTGCCAGCAGTTTACTCGACGGGGAGCTGTTTTTT
>TRBV7-3|TRBD2|TRBJ2-1|NA
CASSLAGGLDEQFF
TGTGCCAGCAGCCTAGCGGGAGGGCTTGATGAGCAGTTCTTC
>TRBV25-1|NA|TRBJ1-3|NA
CASSEGGNSGNTIYF
TGTGCCAGCAGTGAAGGGGGCAACTCTGGAAACACCATATATTTT
>TRBV6-5|TRBD2|TRBJ2-2|few
CASSWTSGVGGELFF
TGTGCCAGCAGCTGGACTAGCGGGGTCGGCGGGGAGCTGTTTTTT
>TRBV10-3|NA|TRBJ2-1|NA
CAISDRQGSNEQFF
TGTGCCATCAGTGACCGTCAGGGGTCCAATGAGCAGTTCTTC
>TRBV24-1|NA|TRBJ2-2|NA
CATSDSGGGGNTGELFF
TGTGCCACCAGTGATTCTGGGGGGGGCGGCAACACCGGGGAGCTGTTTTTT
>TRBV5-6|NA|TRBJ2-7|NA
CASGQQSYEQYF
TGTGCCAGCGGACAGCAGTCCTACGAGCAGTACTTC
>TRBV7-9|NA|TRBJ1-2|NA
CASSSLGPPYYTF
TGTGCCAGCAGCTCCCTGGGACCGCCGTATTACACCTTC
>TRBV18|TRBD2|TRBJ2-2|NA
CASSSGIHTGELFF
TGTGCCAGCTCAAGCGGGATACACACCGGGGAGCTGTTTTTT
>TRBV7-2|TRBD2|TRBJ2-7|NA
CASSSSGRAMAGEQYF
TGTGCCAGCAGTTCTAGCGGGAGGGCCATGGCTGGCGAGCAGTACTTC
>TRBV4-2|NA|TRBJ2-2|NA
CASSQEILTGELFF
TGTGCCAGCAGCCAAGAAATTCTGACCGGGGAGCTGTTTTTT
>TRBV11-2|NA|TRBJ1-3|once
CASSIRQAYTIYF
TGTGCCAGCAGCATTAGACAGGCGTACACCATATATTTT